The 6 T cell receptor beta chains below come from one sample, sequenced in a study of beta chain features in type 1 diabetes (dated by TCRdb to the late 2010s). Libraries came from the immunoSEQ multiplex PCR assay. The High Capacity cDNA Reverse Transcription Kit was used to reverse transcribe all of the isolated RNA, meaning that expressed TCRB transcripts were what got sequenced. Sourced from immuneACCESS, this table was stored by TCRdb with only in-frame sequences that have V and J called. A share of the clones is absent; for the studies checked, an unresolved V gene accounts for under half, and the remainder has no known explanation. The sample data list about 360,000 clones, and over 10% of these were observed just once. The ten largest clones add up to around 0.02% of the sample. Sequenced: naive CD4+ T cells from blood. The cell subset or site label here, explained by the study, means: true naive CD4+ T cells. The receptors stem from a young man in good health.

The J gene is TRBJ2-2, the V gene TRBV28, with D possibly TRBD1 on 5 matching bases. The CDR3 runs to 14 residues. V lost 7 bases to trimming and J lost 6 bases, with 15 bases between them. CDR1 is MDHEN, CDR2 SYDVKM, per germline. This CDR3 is CASTVVRASGELFF. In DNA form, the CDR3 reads TGTGCCAGCACTGTTGTCAGGGCGTCCGGGGAGCTGTTTTTT.

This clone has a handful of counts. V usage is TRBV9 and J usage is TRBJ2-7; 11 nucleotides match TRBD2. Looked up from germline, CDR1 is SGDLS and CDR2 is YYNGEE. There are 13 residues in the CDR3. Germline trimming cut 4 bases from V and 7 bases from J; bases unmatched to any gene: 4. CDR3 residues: CASSRGTSGEQYF. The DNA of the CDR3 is TGTGCCAGCAGCAGGGGGACTAGCGGTGAGCAGTACTTC.

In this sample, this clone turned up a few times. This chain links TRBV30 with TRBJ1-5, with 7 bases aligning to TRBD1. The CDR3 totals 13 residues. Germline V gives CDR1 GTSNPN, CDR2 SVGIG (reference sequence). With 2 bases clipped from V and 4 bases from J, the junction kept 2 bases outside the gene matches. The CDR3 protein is CAWSPDRNQPQHF. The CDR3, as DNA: TGTGCCTGGAGTCCGGACAGGAATCAGCCCCAGCATTTT.

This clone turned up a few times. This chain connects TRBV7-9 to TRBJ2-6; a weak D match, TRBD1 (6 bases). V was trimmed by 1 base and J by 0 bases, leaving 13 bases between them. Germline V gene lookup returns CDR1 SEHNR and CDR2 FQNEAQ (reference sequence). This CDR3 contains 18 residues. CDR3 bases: TGTGCCAGCAGCTTAGGTACAGGGAAGAGCTCTGGGGCCAACGTCCTGACTTTC. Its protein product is CASSLGTGKSSGANVLTF.

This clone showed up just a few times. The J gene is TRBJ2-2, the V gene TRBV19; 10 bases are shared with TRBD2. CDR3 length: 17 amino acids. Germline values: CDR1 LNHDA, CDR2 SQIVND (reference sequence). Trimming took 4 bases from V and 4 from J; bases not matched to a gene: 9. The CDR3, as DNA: TGTGCCAGTAGTACCCGGGCTAGCGGGGGTGGCACCGGGGAGCTGTTTTTT. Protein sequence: CASSTRASGGGTGELFF.

The CDR3 loop is CASKHGTANTGELFF. CDR3 nucleotides: TGTGCCAGTAAGCACGGGACAGCGAACACCGGGGAGCTGTTTTTT. The chain uses TRBV19 and TRBJ2-2; 7 nucleotides match TRBD1. This CDR3 spans 15 amino acids. Germline loops: CDR1 LNHDA, CDR2 SQIVND (reference sequence). Trimming at V came to 7 bases and at J to 0 bases, leaving 5 bases not matched to a gene.